This T cell receptor (beta chain) was recovered during a study of blood T cell repertoires in COVID-19. Study summary: COVID-19 samples collected from the United States, Italy and Spain covered acute and convalescent phases. From T cells, B-cell-depleted T cells, or PBMCs came the material, which was cDNA or gDNA.

Original handling: Quantification of nucleated cells was approximated via reference gene primer amplification. Produced via immunoSEQ multiplex PCR; TCRdb's table is partial and in-frame only. Clone size and V and J calls were adopted from that table, with D and trimming inferred from the DNA. The sample yields some 60,000 clones, roughly 86% seen once. The CDR3 is 15 residues long. Per germline, CDR1 SGHDT and CDR2 YYEEEE. V trimming: 0 bases; J trimming: 4 bases; junction bases outside the gene matches: 6. The sequence was collected from a human donor with active COVID-19. The donor label of this sample is uncertain. The chain employs TRBV5-6 and TRBJ1-2, with 7 bases identical to TRBD1. Sequenced input: peripheral blood. The CDR3 bases are TGTGCCAGCAGCTTGGGACAGGGCGGTTTCTATGGCTACACCTTC. This encodes CASSLGQGGFYGYTF.